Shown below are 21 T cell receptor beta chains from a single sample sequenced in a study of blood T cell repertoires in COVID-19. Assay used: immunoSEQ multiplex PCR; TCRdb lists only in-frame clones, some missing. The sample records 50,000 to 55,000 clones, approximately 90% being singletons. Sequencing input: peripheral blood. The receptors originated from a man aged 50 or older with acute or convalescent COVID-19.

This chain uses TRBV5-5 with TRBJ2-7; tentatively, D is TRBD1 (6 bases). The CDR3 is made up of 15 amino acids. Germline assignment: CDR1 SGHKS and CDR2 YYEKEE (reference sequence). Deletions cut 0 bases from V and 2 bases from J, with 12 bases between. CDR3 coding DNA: TGTGCCAGCAGCTTGGGTTTGGACAGTGCCTACGAGCAGTACTTC. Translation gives CASSLGLDSAYEQYF.

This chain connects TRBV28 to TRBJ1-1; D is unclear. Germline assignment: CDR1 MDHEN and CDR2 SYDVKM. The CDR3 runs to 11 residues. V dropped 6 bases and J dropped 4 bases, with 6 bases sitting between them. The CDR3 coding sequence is TGTGCCAGCAGCGTAATCACTGAAGCTTTCTTT. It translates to CASSVITEAFF.

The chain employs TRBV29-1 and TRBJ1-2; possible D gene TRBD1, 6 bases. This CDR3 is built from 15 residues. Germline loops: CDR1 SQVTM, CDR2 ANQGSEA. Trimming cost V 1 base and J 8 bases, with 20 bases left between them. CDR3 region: CSVEGGALTTGGYTF. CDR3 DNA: TGCAGCGTTGAAGGTGGGGCCCTTACAACAGGGGGCTACACCTTC.

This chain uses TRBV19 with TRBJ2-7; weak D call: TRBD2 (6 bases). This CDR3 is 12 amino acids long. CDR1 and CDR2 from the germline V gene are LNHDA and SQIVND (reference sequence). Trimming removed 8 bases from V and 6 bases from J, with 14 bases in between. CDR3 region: CASGDSRSEQYF. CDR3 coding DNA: TGTGCCAGTGGGGACTCGAGGAGCGAGCAGTACTTC.

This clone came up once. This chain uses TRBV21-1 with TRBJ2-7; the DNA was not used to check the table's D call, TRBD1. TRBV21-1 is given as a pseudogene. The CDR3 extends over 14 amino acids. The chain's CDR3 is CASSNPGQSYEQYF. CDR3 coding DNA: TGTGCCAGCAGCAATCCGGGACAGTCCTACGAGCAGTACTTC.

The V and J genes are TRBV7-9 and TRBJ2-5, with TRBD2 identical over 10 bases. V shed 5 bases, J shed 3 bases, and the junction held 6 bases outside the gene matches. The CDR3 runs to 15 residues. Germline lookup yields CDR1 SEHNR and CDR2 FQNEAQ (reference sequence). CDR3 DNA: TGTGCCAGCAGCCGGGTTAGCGGGGGGAAAGAGACCCAGTACTTC. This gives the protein CASSRVSGGKETQYF.

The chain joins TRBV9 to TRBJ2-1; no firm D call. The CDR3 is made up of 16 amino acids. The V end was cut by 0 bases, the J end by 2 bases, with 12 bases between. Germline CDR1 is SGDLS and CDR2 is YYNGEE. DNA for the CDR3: TGTGCCAGCAGCGTAGACGACTTTACCACCTACAATGAGCAGTTCTTC. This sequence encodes CASSVDDFTTYNEQFF.

The CDR3 sequence: CAWTYSAGGNSPLHF. CDR3 DNA: TGTGCCTGGACTTACTCGGCTGGAGGGAATTCACCCCTCCACTTT. This chain joins TRBV30 and TRBJ1-6; D not resolved. With 4 bases removed from V and 7 bases from J, the gap between germline ends came to 17 bases. In germline, CDR1 is GTSNPN, CDR2 SVGIG (reference sequence). This CDR3 comprises 15 residues.

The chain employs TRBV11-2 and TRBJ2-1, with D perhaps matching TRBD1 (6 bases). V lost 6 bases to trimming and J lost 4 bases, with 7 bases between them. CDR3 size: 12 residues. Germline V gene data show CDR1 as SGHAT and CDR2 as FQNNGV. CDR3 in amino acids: CASRTGYNEQFF. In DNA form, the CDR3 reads TGTGCCAGCAGGACAGGTTACAATGAGCAGTTCTTC.

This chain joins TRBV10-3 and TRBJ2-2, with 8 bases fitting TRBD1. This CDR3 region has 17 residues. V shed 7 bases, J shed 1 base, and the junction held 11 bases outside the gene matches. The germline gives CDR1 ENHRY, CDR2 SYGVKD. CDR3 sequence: CAITTPTGTGNTGELFF. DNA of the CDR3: TGTGCCATCACGACCCCGACCGGGACAGGGAACACCGGGGAGCTGTTTTTT.

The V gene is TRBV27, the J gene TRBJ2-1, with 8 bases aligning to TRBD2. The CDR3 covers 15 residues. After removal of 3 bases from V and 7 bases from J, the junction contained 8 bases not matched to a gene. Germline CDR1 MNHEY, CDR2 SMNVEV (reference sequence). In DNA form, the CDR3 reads TGTGCCAGCAGTTTTTTTAGCGGGAACTTAAATGAGCAGTTCTTC. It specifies CASSFFSGNLNEQFF.

The CDR3 nucleotides read TGCGCCAGCAGGACAGAGTCTAACTATGGCTACACCTTC. Translating gives CASRTESNYGYTF. V and J are TRBV5-1 and TRBJ1-2, with D perhaps matching TRBD1 (5 bases). This CDR3 spans 13 amino acids. V lost 5 bases and J 0 bases, leaving 8 bases between the germline ends. CDR1 is SGHRS, CDR2 YFSETQ, per germline.

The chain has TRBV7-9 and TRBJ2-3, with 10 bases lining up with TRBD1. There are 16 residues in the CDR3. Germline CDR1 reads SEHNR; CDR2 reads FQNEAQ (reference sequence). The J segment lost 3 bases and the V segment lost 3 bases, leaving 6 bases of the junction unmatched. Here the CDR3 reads CASSFWTGGVTDTQYF. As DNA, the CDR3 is TGTGCCAGCAGCTTCTGGACAGGGGGGGTGACAGATACGCAGTATTTT.

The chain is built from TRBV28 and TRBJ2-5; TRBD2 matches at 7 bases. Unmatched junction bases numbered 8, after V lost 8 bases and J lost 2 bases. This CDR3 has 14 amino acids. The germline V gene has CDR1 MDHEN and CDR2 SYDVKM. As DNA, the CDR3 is TGTGCCAGCGCTCTTCTAGCGGAGCAAGAGACCCAGTACTTC. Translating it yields CASALLAEQETQYF.

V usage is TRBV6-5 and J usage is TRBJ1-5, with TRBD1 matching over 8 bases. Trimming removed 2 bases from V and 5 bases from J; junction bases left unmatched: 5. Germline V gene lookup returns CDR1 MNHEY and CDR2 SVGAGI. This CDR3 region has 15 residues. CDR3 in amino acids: CASSYPRGLDQPQHF. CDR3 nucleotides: TGTGCCAGCAGTTACCCCAGGGGGCTGGATCAGCCCCAGCATTTT.

In DNA form, the CDR3 reads TGTGCCAGTAGTATAGACATCAACTATGGCTACACCTTC. It specifies CASSIDINYGYTF. The chain combines TRBV19 with TRBJ1-2; no reliable D call. The CDR3 totals 13 residues. V was pared by 0 bases and J by 2 bases, with 4 bases between. Germline assignment: CDR1 LNHDA and CDR2 SQIVND (reference sequence).

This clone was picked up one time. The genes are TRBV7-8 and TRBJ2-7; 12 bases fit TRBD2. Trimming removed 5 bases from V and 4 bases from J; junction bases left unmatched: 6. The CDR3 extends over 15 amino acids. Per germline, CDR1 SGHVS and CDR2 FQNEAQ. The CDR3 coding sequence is TGTGCCAGCAGCCTAAGACTAGCGGGGGCTTACGAGCAGTACTTC. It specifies CASSLRLAGAYEQYF.

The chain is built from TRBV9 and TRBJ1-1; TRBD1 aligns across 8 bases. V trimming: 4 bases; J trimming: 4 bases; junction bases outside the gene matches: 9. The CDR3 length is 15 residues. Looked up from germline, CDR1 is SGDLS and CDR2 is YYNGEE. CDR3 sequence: CASSLKSGGGTEAFF. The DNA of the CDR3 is TGTGCCAGCAGCTTAAAATCAGGGGGCGGCACTGAAGCTTTCTTT.

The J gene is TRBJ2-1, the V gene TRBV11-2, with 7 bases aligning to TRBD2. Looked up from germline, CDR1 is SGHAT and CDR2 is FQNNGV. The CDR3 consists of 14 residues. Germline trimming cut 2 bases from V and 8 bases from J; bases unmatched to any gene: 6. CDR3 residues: CASSLQAGPHEQFF. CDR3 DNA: TGTGCCAGCAGCTTACAAGCGGGACCCCATGAGCAGTTCTTC.

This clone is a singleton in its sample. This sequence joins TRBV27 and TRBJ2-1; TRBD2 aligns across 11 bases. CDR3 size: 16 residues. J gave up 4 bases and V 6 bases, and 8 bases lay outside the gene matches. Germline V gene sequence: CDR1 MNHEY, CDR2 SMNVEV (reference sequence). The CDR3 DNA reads TGTGCCAGCAGCCTATTAGCGGGAGGGGGTTACAATGAGCAGTTCTTC. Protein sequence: CASSLLAGGGYNEQFF.

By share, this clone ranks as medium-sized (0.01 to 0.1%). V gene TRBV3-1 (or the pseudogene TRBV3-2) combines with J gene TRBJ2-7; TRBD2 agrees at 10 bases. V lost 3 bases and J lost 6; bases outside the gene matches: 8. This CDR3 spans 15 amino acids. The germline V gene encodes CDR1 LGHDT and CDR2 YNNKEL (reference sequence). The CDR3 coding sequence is TGTGCCAGCAGCCAGGGGGGACTAGCGCGCGGCGAGCAGTACTTC. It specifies CASSQGGLARGEQYF.